Below are 29 T cell receptor beta chains sequenced from a single sample in a study of cytomegalovirus exposure and HLA in healthy donors. Some clones are missing from TCRdb's copy, which holds only in-frame ones; the method was immunoSEQ multiplex PCR. The profile shows fewer than 200,000 clones, more than 75% of them singletons. Sequenced material: PBMCs. Receptors were obtained from a woman in her 30s in good health and CMV-seronegative.

The rearrangement links TRBV6-1 to TRBJ1-1; D possibly corresponds to TRBD1 (6 bases). The V gene lost 0 bases and the J gene lost 0 bases, with 8 bases spanning the gap. Germline CDR1 is MNHNS and CDR2 is SASEGT. CDR3 length equals 15 residues. The CDR3 loop reads CASSEARGMNTEAFF. CDR3 DNA sequence: TGTGCCAGCAGTGAAGCAAGGGGGATGAACACTGAAGCTTTCTTT.

The chain couples TRBV5-1 to TRBJ1-2; D possibly corresponds to TRBD1 (6 bases). Between the trimmed V and J ends, which lost 5 bases and 4 bases, there was a span of 21 bases. There are 16 residues in the CDR3. Looked up from germline, CDR1 is SGHRS and CDR2 is YFSETQ. This CDR3 is CASRLETGPRPYGYTF. The CDR3 nucleotides read TGCGCCAGCAGACTTGAGACAGGTCCAAGGCCCTATGGCTACACCTTC.

The gene calls are TRBV5-4 and TRBJ2-3; 11 positions agree with TRBD2. This CDR3 contains 15 residues. The germline V gene encodes CDR1 SGHNT and CDR2 YYREEE (reference sequence). Germline trimming cut 2 bases from V and 5 bases from J; bases unmatched to any gene: 4. CDR3 nucleotide sequence: TGTGCCAGCAGCTTATTAGCGGGGGGGCAAGATACGCAGTATTTT. Protein product: CASSLLAGGQDTQYF.

CDR3 loop: CASSLTGGVDTEAFF. For the CDR3, the DNA is TGCGCCAGTAGTCTGACAGGGGGCGTAGACACTGAAGCTTTCTTT. The V gene is TRBV4-1, the J gene TRBJ1-1, with 10 bases lining up with TRBD1. The CDR3 sequence is 15 residues long. CDR1 is MGHRA, CDR2 YSYEKL, per germline. Germline trimming cut 9 bases from V and 3 bases from J; bases unmatched to any gene: 10.

The rearrangement links TRBV6-5 to TRBJ1-4; 8 nucleotides agree with TRBD1. CDR1 and CDR2 (germline): MNHEY, SVGAGI. The V segment lost 6 bases and the J segment 9 bases; nucleotides outside the gene matches: 6. The CDR3 runs 13 residues. The CDR3 region has the DNA TGTGCCAGCAGAGAGGGACAGGAGAAAAAACTGTTTTTT. This encodes CASREGQEKKLFF.

CDR3 loop: CASRTSGTAKDSQYF. The DNA for the CDR3 is TGTGCCAGCAGGACTAGCGGGACAGCAAAGGACTCGCAGTATTTT. This rearrangement joins TRBV27 to TRBJ2-3; 11 bases agree with TRBD2. CDR3 length: 15 amino acids. The trim removed 6 bases at V and 10 bases at J, leaving 12 bases unmatched. Germline CDR1 is MNHEY and CDR2 is SMNVEV (reference sequence).

This sequence joins TRBV30 and TRBJ1-6, with TRBD1 as a possible D gene (6 bases). Germline V gene sequence: CDR1 GTSNPN, CDR2 SVGIG (reference sequence). The V end lost 5 bases, the J end lost 11 bases, and 22 bases lay between the germline ends. This CDR3 region has 15 residues. Written as DNA, the CDR3 is TGTGCCTGGGAACCTGGGACAAGCAGAGGGACACCCCTCCACTTT. This translates into CAWEPGTSRGTPLHF.

The chain combines TRBV2 with TRBJ2-1; 11 nucleotides agree with TRBD2. V was pared by 6 bases and J by 7 bases, with 8 bases of the junction left unmatched. The CDR3 is made up of 15 amino acids. CDR1 and CDR2 from the germline V gene are SNHLY and FYNNEI. The CDR3 bases are TGTGCCAGCAGCCCTCTAGCGGGGGGTTTTAATGAGCAGTTCTTC. Amino acids: CASSPLAGGFNEQFF.

The V gene is TRBV4-3, the J gene TRBJ1-4; D remains ambiguous. The germline V and J ends were trimmed by 6 bases and 0 bases, with 17 bases remaining between them. CDR3 length: 17 amino acids. CDR1 LGHNA and CDR2 YSLEER come from the germline V gene. The CDR3 DNA sequence: TGCGCCAGCAGTCCAAGATCGTCAGGCCCAACTAATGAAAAACTGTTTTTT. It translates to CASSPRSSGPTNEKLFF.

This chain links TRBV7-8 with TRBJ2-1, with a possible D match to TRBD1 (6 bases). CDR1 is SGHVS and CDR2 is FQNEAQ in the germline V gene. This CDR3 contains 13 residues. V was cut by 4 bases and J by 10 bases, with 14 bases left in between. CDR3 in DNA: TGTGCCAGCAGCTCGGCAAGAGACAGGGAGCAGTTCTTC. Its protein is CASSSARDREQFF.

This chain joins TRBV5-8 and TRBJ1-1; D not resolved. The CDR3 is 16 amino acids. Germline values: CDR1 SGHTS, CDR2 YDEGEE. The V end was cut by 0 bases, the J end by 5 bases, with 17 bases between. The DNA of the CDR3 is TGTGCCAGCAGCTTGGCCCTAAACAGAGAACTGACTGAAGCTTTCTTT. Translating gives CASSLALNRELTEAFF.

The chain combines TRBV27 with TRBJ1-5, with a tentative D call TRBD1 (5 bases). CDR1 and CDR2 (germline): MNHEY, SMNVEV (reference sequence). The ends were cut back, 6 bases at V and 4 bases at J, with 16 bases in the middle. CDR3 length: 15 residues. The CDR3 DNA reads TGTGCCAGCAGAAGTTTCGGGGGGAAGAATCAGCCCCAGCATTTT. Amino acid sequence: CASRSFGGKNQPQHF.

V and J are TRBV7-9 and TRBJ2-5; D may be TRBD1 (6 bases). Germline V CDR1 and CDR2: SEHNR, FQNEAQ (reference sequence). V was shortened by 5 bases and J by 5 bases, with 15 bases between the two germline ends. The CDR3 runs to 14 residues. DNA for the CDR3: TGTGCCAGCAGCAGATGGGGGCCAGGGGAGACCCAGTACTTC. Amino acid sequence: CASSRWGPGETQYF.

This clone was picked up one time. The rearrangement links TRBV2 to TRBJ2-5; D remains ambiguous. The V gene lost 2 bases and the J gene lost 5 bases, with 9 bases spanning the gap. This CDR3 is 13 amino acids long. Germline CDR1 is SNHLY and CDR2 is FYNNEI. The CDR3 DNA follows: TGTGCCAGCAGTGAAAACATTTTTGAGACCCAGTACTTC. Translating it yields CASSENIFETQYF.

This clone turned up a few times. CDR3 in DNA: TGTGCCACCGGCCGGCGGGTGGTAAACGAGCAGTACTTC. Residues: CATGRRVVNEQYF. V and J are TRBV5-6 and TRBJ2-7; TRBD2 might be the D (5 bases). Germline CDR1 is SGHDT and CDR2 is YYEEEE. The CDR3 consists of 13 residues. Between the trimmed V and J ends, which lost 9 bases and 5 bases, there was a span of 18 bases.

In DNA form, the CDR3 reads TGTGCCAGAAGCTTGGGCAGGGTTTTCGAGCAGTACTTC. Amino acids: CARSLGRVFEQYF. The chain couples TRBV5-3 to TRBJ2-7; maybe TRBD1 (5 bases). TRBV5-3 is an ORF; its function is uncertain. V shed 0 bases and J shed 6 bases, with 10 bases lying between them. The CDR3 has 13 residues.

The chain recombines TRBV2 with TRBJ1-1; D gene ambiguous. Trimming took off 7 bases at V and 0 bases at J, with 21 bases between the two ends. The germline gives CDR1 SNHLY, CDR2 FYNNEI. This CDR3 has 17 amino acids. This CDR3 reads CASIETRQRVMNTEAFF. CDR3 DNA: TGTGCCAGCATTGAGACAAGACAACGAGTAATGAACACTGAAGCTTTCTTT.

V gene TRBV7-9 combines with J gene TRBJ2-1; 13 nucleotides agree with TRBD2. CDR1 and CDR2 from the germline V gene are SEHNR and FQNEAQ (reference sequence). With 4 bases clipped from V and 6 bases from J, the junction kept 6 bases outside the gene matches. This CDR3 spans 16 amino acids. The CDR3 protein is CASSSGLAGVVNEQFF. CDR3 nucleotide sequence: TGTGCCAGCAGCTCAGGACTAGCGGGGGTCGTCAATGAGCAGTTCTTC.

The chain has TRBV11-3 and TRBJ2-1; perhaps TRBD1 as D (6 bases). V was pared by 4 bases and J by 6 bases, with 10 bases between. The CDR3 is 13 amino acids. The germline CDR1 and CDR2 sequences are SGHNT and YENEEA. CDR3 in amino acids: CASSSGQPNEQFF. In nucleotides, the CDR3 is TGTGCCAGCAGCTCCGGACAGCCCAATGAGCAGTTCTTC.

This clone has just one count. The J gene is TRBJ1-6, the V gene TRBV4-2; 7 bases agree with TRBD1. The CDR3 extends over 17 amino acids. Germline CDR1 reads LGHNA; CDR2 reads YNFKEQ. The ends lost 3 bases at V and 3 bases at J; junction bases unmatched: 8. The DNA of the CDR3 is TGTGCCAGCAGCCACCTTTCCCAGGGGGGCTATAATTCACCCCTCCACTTT. Its translation: CASSHLSQGGYNSPLHF.

The rearrangement uses TRBV29-1 and TRBJ1-3; 7 nucleotides agree with TRBD1. Germline-derived CDR1 and CDR2 are SQVTM and ANQGSEA. With V trimmed by 2 bases and J by 2 bases, 3 bases remained unmatched. The CDR3 contains 14 residues. The CDR3 reads CSVELTGAGNTIYF. The CDR3 DNA reads TGCAGCGTTGAATTAACAGGGGCTGGAAACACCATATATTTT.

This clone was observed a few times. The rearrangement links TRBV19 to TRBJ1-6; D is uncertain. Germline loops: CDR1 LNHDA, CDR2 SQIVND (reference sequence). The CDR3 length is 17 residues. V was cut by 6 bases and J by 8 bases, with 23 bases left in between. The CDR3: CASSIGLLVSAYSPLHF. CDR3 DNA sequence: TGTGCCAGTAGCATTGGCCTTCTTGTCAGCGCCTATTCACCCCTCCACTTT.

This clone appeared a few times. V is TRBV2 and J is TRBJ1-1, with D possibly being TRBD1 (6 bases). The V gene lost 7 bases and the J gene lost 1 base, with 10 bases spanning the gap. The length of the CDR3 is 13 residues. Germline V gene data show CDR1 as SNHLY and CDR2 as FYNNEI. CDR3 DNA sequence: TGTGCCAGCACCATACAGGGGAACACTGAAGCTTTCTTT. Translated, it gives CASTIQGNTEAFF.

CDR3 residues: CASSHPGTGGEQYF. CDR3 sequence (DNA): TGTGCCAGCAGCCACCCCGGGACAGGGGGCGAGCAGTACTTC. This rearrangement joins TRBV4-2 to TRBJ2-7; 11 positions agree with TRBD1. The CDR3 loop spans 14 amino acids. The J segment lost 6 bases and the V segment lost 3 bases, leaving 4 bases of the junction unmatched. Germline CDR1 LGHNA, CDR2 YNFKEQ.

The genes are TRBV19 and TRBJ1-6; possible D gene TRBD1, 6 bases. From germline, CDR1 is LNHDA and CDR2 SQIVND (reference sequence). The CDR3 runs 16 residues. Between the trimmed V and J ends, which lost 5 bases and 7 bases, there was a span of 18 bases. The chain's CDR3 is CASSPTDRKNNSPLHF. The CDR3 DNA follows: TGTGCCAGTAGTCCTACCGACAGGAAGAACAATTCACCCCTCCACTTT.

The gene calls are TRBV2 and TRBJ2-5; perhaps TRBD1 as D (6 bases). This CDR3 has 13 amino acids. Germline CDR1 is SNHLY and CDR2 is FYNNEI. V lost 6 bases to trimming and J lost 2 bases, with 10 bases between them. CDR3 protein: CASRGTQQETQYF. The CDR3 region has the DNA TGTGCCAGCAGGGGGACACAGCAAGAGACCCAGTACTTC.

The J gene is TRBJ2-7, the V gene TRBV7-2, with no clear D. Between the trimmed V and J ends, which lost 1 base and 1 base, there was a span of 14 bases. Germline V gene data show CDR1 as SGHTA and CDR2 as FQGNSA. The CDR3 is 16 amino acids. The CDR3 is CASSLVPGFGSYEQYF. CDR3 DNA: TGTGCCAGCAGCTTAGTGCCGGGTTTCGGTTCCTACGAGCAGTACTTC.

V and J are TRBV20-1 and TRBJ2-7, with D perhaps matching TRBD1 (5 bases). Trimming cost V 4 bases and J 4 bases, with 8 bases left between them. The CDR3 is 11 amino acids. Germline CDR1 and CDR2: DFQATT and SNEGSKA (reference sequence). The CDR3 nucleotides read TGCAGTGCTAAGCAGGGTTACGAGCAGTACTTC. Translated: CSAKQGYEQYF.

The gene calls are TRBV7-9 and TRBJ2-7, with a weak D call TRBD1 (6 bases). Germline values: CDR1 SEHNR, CDR2 FQNEAQ (reference sequence). Trimming left V 1 base short and J 3 bases short, with 10 bases between. The CDR3 length is 14 residues. CDR3 residues: CASSLGTAIYEQYF. Here the CDR3 DNA reads TGTGCCAGCAGCTTAGGGACAGCGATCTACGAGCAGTACTTC.